The clone carrying this TCR beta chain has a count of ten or more. Amplified regions were TCR beta CDR3 sequences from RNA transcripts. Researchers ran a first-round RT-PCR on the TCR CDR3 using the HTBI primer set. Each CDR3 protein is one row after TCRdb ran MiXCR on the multiplex PCR reads. The sample includes 620,000 or so distinct CDR3 sequences, roughly 15% of them seen just once. The CDR3 spans 16 residues. Trimming left V 6 bases short and J 4 bases short, with 19 bases between. Germline lookup yields CDR1 SGHAT and CDR2 FQNNGV. These data are taken from a study of T cells in Graves' hyperthyroidism and ophthalmopathy.

V gene TRBV11-2 combines with J gene TRBJ2-1, with D possibly TRBD2 on 5 matching bases. Sequencing was performed on blood. The TCR originated in a woman aged 50 to 60 with Graves' ophthalmopathy. The CDR3 region has the DNA TGTGCCAGCAGACAACCGGGAAAAAAATTGTACAATGAGCAGTTCTTC. It translates to CASRQPGKKLYNEQFF.